These 7 T cell receptor beta chains were all obtained from the same sample, sequenced in a study of T cell responses to AZD1222 COVID-19 vaccine. The table came from immunoSEQ multiplex PCR; TCRdb's copy has only in-frame clones and leaves some out. The repertoire holds about 120,000 clones, with about nine tenths as singletons. This specimen was peripheral blood, taken on day 0 of AZD1222 vaccination. Receptors originate from an adult in good health.

This chain joins TRBV5-1 and TRBJ1-2, with a tentative D call TRBD1 (5 bases). This CDR3 region has 13 residues. Looked up from germline, CDR1 is SGHRS and CDR2 is YFSETQ. The V gene lost 1 base and the J gene lost 8 bases, with 12 bases spanning the gap. As DNA, the CDR3 is TGCGCCAGCAGCTTGACGGGCAGGGAGGGCTACACCTTC. Translated, it gives CASSLTGREGYTF.

This clone was observed a few times. The chain links TRBV30 to TRBJ1-6; 8 bases match TRBD1. This CDR3 comprises 16 residues. Germline V gene data show CDR1 as GTSNPN and CDR2 as SVGIG (reference sequence). The V segment lost 0 bases and the J segment 9 bases; nucleotides outside the gene matches: 10. In DNA form, the CDR3 reads TGTGCCTGGAGTGTAAACAGGGGGACACTCCTTTCACCCCTCCACTTT. Translation gives CAWSVNRGTLLSPLHF. Combining the CDR3 with reference TRBV30 and TRBJ1-6 gives the whole variable domain SQTIHQWPATLVQPVGSPLSLECTVEGTSNPNLYWYRQAAGRGLQLLFYSVGIGQISSEVPQNLSASRPQDRQFILSSKKLLLSDSGFYLCAWSVNRGTLLSPLHFGNGTRLTVT.

The rearrangement links TRBV13 to TRBJ2-7; no definite D call. Deletions cut 4 bases from V and 3 bases from J, with 13 bases between. Germline lookup yields CDR1 PRHDT and CDR2 FYEKMQ (reference sequence). The CDR3 spans 14 residues. CDR3 coding DNA: TGTGCCAGCAGCTCAAGGGCGTCCAACTACGAGCAGTACTTC. Its translation: CASSSRASNYEQYF. Using reference TRBV13 and TRBJ2-7 for the parts outside the CDR3, the full variable domain is AAGVIQSPRHLIKEKRETATLKCYPIPRHDTVYWYQQGPGQDPQFLISFYEKMQSDKGSIPDRFSAQQFSDYHSELNMSSLELGDSALYFCASSSRASNYEQYFGPGTRLTVT.

The V and J genes are TRBV7-2 and TRBJ2-7, with 11 bases that match TRBD2. The CDR3 spans 15 residues. The germline V gene encodes CDR1 SGHTA and CDR2 FQGNSA. With V trimmed by 2 bases and J by 5 bases, 5 bases remained unmatched. CDR3 bases: TGTGCCAGCAGCTTAATTAGCGGGGGGGCCGACGAGCAGTACTTC. Translation: CASSLISGGADEQYF.

This chain joins TRBV10-3 and TRBJ2-7; D is possibly TRBD1 (5 bases). The CDR3 totals 11 residues. The germline gives CDR1 ENHRY, CDR2 SYGVKD. The CDR3: CASARGGEQYF. Here the CDR3 DNA reads TGTGCATCGGCAAGGGGCGGCGAGCAGTACTTC.

This rearrangement joins TRBV28 to TRBJ2-1; 8 nucleotides line up with TRBD1. This CDR3 is 16 amino acids long. J lost 5 bases, V lost 5 bases, and 11 bases had no gene match. Germline CDR1 MDHEN, CDR2 SYDVKM. Here the CDR3 reads CASSPTGQGYNNEQFF. Here the CDR3 DNA reads TGTGCCAGCAGTCCCACCGGACAGGGATATAACAATGAGCAGTTCTTC. Full variable domain (rest looked up from reference TRBV28 and TRBJ2-1): DVKVTQSSRYLVKRTGEKVFLECVQDMDHENMFWYRQDPGLGLRLIYFSYDVKMKEKGDIPEGYSVSREKKERFSLILESASTNQTSMYLCASSPTGQGYNNEQFFGPGTRLTVL.

The chain couples TRBV30 to TRBJ2-7, with 10 bases matching TRBD2. V trimming: 0 bases; J trimming: 7 bases; junction bases outside the gene matches: 15. Germline CDR1 and CDR2: GTSNPN and SVGIG (reference sequence). There are 17 residues in the CDR3. The CDR3 region has the DNA TGTGCCTGGAGTGTACTGAGGGTAAGCGGGGGGGCCGAAGAGCAGTACTTC. It specifies CAWSVLRVSGGAEEQYF. Filled out from reference TRBV30 and TRBJ2-7, the complete variable domain reads SQTIHQWPATLVQPVGSPLSLECTVEGTSNPNLYWYRQAAGRGLQLLFYSVGIGQISSEVPQNLSASRPQDRQFILSSKKLLLSDSGFYLCAWSVLRVSGGAEEQYFGPGTRLTVT.